This TCR beta chain was documented in a study of neoadjuvant anti-PD-1 for oral cavity cancer. About the research overall: Patients without progression got a fourth dose around day 43.

CDR1 is SGHRS and CDR2 is YFSETQ in the germline V gene. Trimming removed 0 bases from V and 6 bases from J, with 16 bases in between. This CDR3 has 15 residues. This clone was observed a single time. Here immunoSEQ multiplex PCR was the method, and the copy in TCRdb shows in-frame clones only, minus some. The sample lists about 9,800 clones, roughly two thirds occurring once. The time point is: after neoadjuvant nivolumab, at surgical resection. V and J are TRBV5-1 and TRBJ2-7; D is uncertain. The sequencing here drew on PBMCs, taken after nivolumab (anti-PD-1) treatment. The clonotype originates from a person aged 35-80 years with oral cavity squamous cell carcinoma. The CDR3 here is CASSLGVLGTGEQYF. CDR3 bases: TGCGCCAGCAGCTTGGGTGTGTTGGGCACGGGCGAGCAGTACTTC.